The 2 T cell receptor beta chains below were found in one sample sequenced in a study of shared clonotypes between healthy human individuals. Assay used: immunoSEQ multiplex PCR; TCRdb lists only in-frame clones, some missing. Of a few hundred thousand clones in the sample, more than 75% were seen once. The source material was memory CD8+ T cells sorted from blood. Subset here: CD45RO+ cells pooled with CCR7-negative TemRA cells. These receptors all come from a man between 18 and 29 years old in good health.

The J gene is TRBJ1-5, the V gene TRBV18; D not certain. Germline V gene lookup returns CDR1 KGHSH and CDR2 LQKENI. The CDR3 runs to 17 residues. Trimming cost V 0 bases and J 5 bases, with 17 bases left between them. CDR3 nucleotide sequence: TGTGCCAGCTCACCACCGGTAAGGACCGTCCAAGATCAGCCCCAGCATTTT. Its translation: CASSPPVRTVQDQPQHF. Together with reference TRBV18 and TRBJ1-5, the CDR3 gives the full variable domain: NAGVMQNPRHLVRRRGQEARLRCSPMKGHSHVYWYRQLPEEGLKFMVYLQKENIIDESGMPKERFSAEFPKEGPSILRIQQVVRGDSAAYFCASSPPVRTVQDQPQHFGDGTRLSIL.

V is TRBV4-1 and J is TRBJ2-3; TRBD1 is a possible D gene (5 bases). Germline V gene lookup returns CDR1 MGHRA and CDR2 YSYEKL. Trimming shortened V by 0 bases and J by 4 bases, and 14 bases separated the two germline ends. This CDR3 is built from 16 residues. The CDR3 protein is CASSQDLKGWSDTQYF. The CDR3 nucleotides read TGCGCCAGCAGCCAAGATCTGAAGGGGTGGTCAGATACGCAGTATTTT.